This record looks at one TCR beta chain sequence and its context. Its target is not known. The PCR used 60 Vbeta and 13 Jbeta primers. This table comes from immunoSEQ multiplex PCR, and its TCRdb copy is limited to in-frame clones, with some not included. The table includes some 180,000 clones, about 82% detected once. Trimming shortened V by 4 bases and J by 3 bases, and 14 bases separated the two germline ends. CDR1 and CDR2 from the germline V gene are SGHTS and YDEGEE. The length of the CDR3 is 14 residues. These data originate in a study of cytomegalovirus exposure and HLA in healthy donors. About the research overall: Counted in an early data release were about 86 million unique TCRs from HLA-typed donors. Study results and caveats: More clonal expansion characterized HLA-associated TCR beta chains than equally common others in a later analysis.

The TCR comes from a woman under 40 in good health and CMV-seronegative. The chain combines TRBV5-8 with TRBJ2-7; D call uncertain. The sequencing input was PBMCs. CDR3 residues: CASSLRNKFYEQYF. In nucleotides, the CDR3 is TGTGCCAGCAGCCTCCGAAACAAGTTCTACGAGCAGTACTTC.